This note documents a single T cell receptor (beta chain) sequence. Only in-frame clones appear in the TCRdb table, and some are missing; sequencing was by immunoSEQ multiplex PCR. The table has 130,000 to 150,000 clones, about nine tenths seen once; the top ten hold about 1.6%. The CDR3 extends over 11 amino acids. The V gene's germline CDR1 is DFQATT and CDR2 SNEGSKA (reference sequence). V dropped 0 bases and J dropped 11 bases, with 10 bases sitting between them. The data belong to a study of blood T cell repertoires in COVID-19. Across the study: Samples taken during acute and convalescent COVID-19 were collected in the United States, Italy and Spain.

The TCR originated in a human donor in a cohort sampled during active COVID-19. V usage is TRBV20-1 and J usage is TRBJ1-1; D gene uncertain. What was sequenced was peripheral blood. The CDR3 reads CSARDGTGAFF. CDR3 in DNA: TGCAGTGCTAGAGATGGTACCGGGGCTTTCTTT.